This T cell receptor beta chain was sequenced during a study of blood T cell repertoires in COVID-19. The overall study: PBMCs, B-cell-depleted T cells, or T cells provided the cDNA or gDNA that made up the material.

Source study methods: How many nucleated cells were present was estimated from reference gene primer amplification. Libraries were prepared by immunoSEQ multiplex PCR; TCRdb keeps only in-frame clonotypes and omits some of them. V, J and clone size reflect that table, while D and trimming were determined from the DNA. The sample records tens of thousands of clones, roughly nine tenths being singletons. The TCR was taken from an elderly man with acute or convalescent COVID-19. The sequencing sample was made of peripheral blood.

The CDR3 protein is CASSWGTGAGYTF. The CDR3 DNA is TGCGCCAGCAGCTGGGGGACAGGGGCAGGCTACACCTTC. The chain combines TRBV5-1 with TRBJ1-2; TRBD1 agrees at 10 bases. Germline V lookup: CDR1 SGHRS, CDR2 YFSETQ. J was trimmed by 8 bases and V by 3 bases; bases with no gene match: 4. The CDR3 has 13 residues.